This TCR beta chain is from a study of technical replicates of blood from a handful of donors (dated by TCRdb to 2016 to 2017). From a lookup of the germline V gene, CDR1 and CDR2 are MDHEN and SYDVKM. V loses 2 bases, J loses 4 bases, and the germline ends lie 5 bases apart. Reading from cysteine to phenylalanine, the CDR3 counts 12 amino acids. Only CDR3 DNA is held: 36 bases, read in frame from base 1. To note about this clone: The antigen it recognizes is unknown. The record has no base qualities; no much larger clone is one base away.

The library was built by means of the immunoSEQ multiplex PCR assay. Sourced from immuneACCESS, this table was stored by TCRdb with only in-frame sequences that have V and J called. A share of the clones is absent; for the studies checked, an unresolved V gene accounts for under half, and the remainder has no known explanation. Present in this sample are 70,000 to 80,000 clones, roughly 97% of which were seen just once. The ten largest account for over 0.2% of the sample. The V gene is TRBV28 and the J gene is TRBJ1-1, with no confidently assigned D gene. The sample comprised T cells isolated from PBMCs. The clonotype was recovered from a human donor in good health. Here the CDR3 is given as CASSLPITEAFF. The DNA sequence is TGTGCCAGCAGTTTACCAATCACTGAAGCTTTCTTT.